This TCR beta chain is drawn from a study of blood T cells in healthy people across ages. It was with a sample-barcoded 5' primer and a J-beta primer mix that a second PCR of roughly 6 to 11 cycles was run. From the 5' RACE reads, TCRdb called clonotypes with MiXCR, one entry per CDR3 protein. The repertoire holds fewer than 1,000,000 distinct CDR3 sequences, with 40% to 50% as singletons. The CDR3 has 17 residues. Germline values: CDR1 MNHNS, CDR2 SASEGT. Germline trimming cut 9 bases from V and 5 bases from J; bases unmatched to any gene: 16. The chain couples TRBV6-1 to TRBJ1-4, with 9 nucleotides matching TRBD1. Sequencing was carried out using blood. The origin of this receptor is a man between 60 and 75 years old in good health. For the CDR3, the DNA is TGTGCCAGTAAAAATAGAATTGGGACAGGGATGAATGAAAAACTGTTTTTT. Translating it yields CASKNRIGTGMNEKLFF.